One sample yielded the 29 T cell receptor beta chains listed below, sequenced in a study of T-cell memory formation after mild COVID-19. MiXCR was run by TCRdb on the 5' RACE reads, yielding one entry per CDR3 protein. The sample carries hundreds of thousands of distinct CDR3 sequences, 15% recorded once. Sequences were obtained from PBMCs or a T cell subset sorted from them (not recorded which). The receptor source for this set is a man aged 18-30 years who had mild COVID-19 (a few samples of this study predate the infection). Cell type and time point are not known.

The chain is built from TRBV11-2 and TRBJ1-2, with D possibly being TRBD1 (6 bases). This CDR3 has 15 residues. Germline V gene sequence: CDR1 SGHAT, CDR2 FQNNGV. V was pared by 2 bases and J by 8 bases, with 18 bases between. This chain's CDR3 is CASSLRIQGFVGYTF. The DNA of the CDR3 is TGTGCCAGCAGCTTAAGGATCCAGGGGTTCGTAGGCTACACCTTC.

This clonotype appeared a single time. V gene TRBV7-9 combines with J gene TRBJ2-5; 7 positions agree with TRBD2. CDR1 is SEHNR and CDR2 is FQNEAQ in the germline V gene (reference sequence). The CDR3 covers 16 residues. J lost 0 bases, V lost 5 bases, and 9 bases had no gene match. CDR3 region: CASSHGGRGNQETQYF. Here the CDR3 DNA reads TGTGCCAGCAGCCACGGAGGGCGGGGGAACCAAGAGACCCAGTACTTC.

V gene TRBV5-6 combines with J gene TRBJ1-1; no definite D call. The ends were cut back, 0 bases at V and 2 bases at J, with 23 bases in the middle. The germline gives CDR1 SGHDT, CDR2 YYEEEE. The CDR3 sequence is 19 residues long. The CDR3 DNA reads TGTGCCAGCAGCTTGGCCGTGGTCAGACTGCGAGCGGGAAACACTGAAGCTTTCTTT. Encoded protein: CASSLAVVRLRAGNTEAFF.

This clonotype was observed a handful of times. The chain couples TRBV6-2 or TRBV6-3 to TRBJ2-7; D not resolved. Trimming cost V 5 bases and J 2 bases, with 19 bases left between them. Germline V gene data show CDR1 as MNHEY and CDR2 as SVGEGT. CDR3 length: 16 residues. The CDR3 loop reads CASSPPPLLVTYEQYF. In DNA, the CDR3 is TGTGCCAGCAGTCCACCCCCCCTTTTGGTTACCTACGAGCAGTACTTC.

The gene calls are TRBV7-2 and TRBJ2-1; 7 bases fit TRBD2. Germline V gives CDR1 SGHTA, CDR2 FQGNSA. V gave up 4 bases and J gave up 10 bases; unmatched junction bases: 4. CDR3 length: 12 residues. Written as DNA, the CDR3 is TGTGCCAGCAGCTCCGCCGGGAGGGAGCAGTTCTTC. It yields the protein CASSSAGREQFF.

This clonotype was seen more than once but under ten times. This sequence joins TRBV6-1 and TRBJ2-3; 7 bases are a match to TRBD1. Losses at the gene ends were 3 bases for V and 5 bases for J; bases not matched to a gene: 8. This CDR3 comprises 15 residues. Per the germline V gene, CDR1 is MNHNS and CDR2 is SASEGT. CDR3 in amino acids: CASSERGPSGDTQYF. CDR3 DNA sequence: TGTGCCAGCAGTGAGAGGGGGCCGTCTGGAGATACGCAGTATTTT.

CDR3 DNA sequence: TGCAGTGCGCCGTTGTGGCAGGGGAACACTGAAGCTTTCTTT. Protein sequence: CSAPLWQGNTEAFF. The chain couples TRBV20-1 to TRBJ1-1, with D tentatively TRBD1 (5 bases). With 6 bases removed from V and 1 base from J, the gap between germline ends came to 15 bases. This CDR3 spans 14 amino acids. From germline, CDR1 is DFQATT and CDR2 SNEGSKA (reference sequence).

The chain recombines TRBV5-6 with TRBJ2-2, with 7 bases identical to TRBD2. With 1 base clipped from V and 1 base from J, the junction kept 1 base outside the gene matches. The length of the CDR3 is 15 residues. Germline-derived CDR1 and CDR2 are SGHDT and YYEEEE. CDR3 bases: TGTGCCAGCAGCTTGACGGGGGGGAACACCGGGGAGCTGTTTTTT. Amino acid sequence: CASSLTGGNTGELFF.

J is TRBJ1-6 and V is TRBV7-8; possibly TRBD1 for D (6 bases). The CDR3 is made up of 15 amino acids. Germline CDR1 is SGHVS and CDR2 is FQNEAQ. V lost 3 bases and J 7 bases, leaving 13 bases between the germline ends. The CDR3 DNA follows: TGTGCCAGCAGCTTGGGCCGGACAGCCAATTCACCCCTCCACTTT. Translation: CASSLGRTANSPLHF.

J is TRBJ1-6 and V is TRBV5-1, with a weak D call TRBD1 (5 bases). The CDR3 has 15 residues. Germline loops: CDR1 SGHRS, CDR2 YFSETQ. The ends were cut back, 0 bases at V and 5 bases at J, with 9 bases in the middle. CDR3 DNA: TGCGCCAGCAGCTTGGCCCCGGGGGATAATTCACCCCTCCACTTT. Its protein product is CASSLAPGDNSPLHF. The variable domain in full, with the rest retrieved from reference TRBV5-1 and TRBJ1-6, is KAGVTQTPRYLIKTRGQQVTLSCSPISGHRSVSWYQQTPGQGLQFLFEYFSETQRNKGNFPGRFSGRQFSNSRSEMNVSTLELGDSALYLCASSLAPGDNSPLHFGNGTRLTVT.

CDR3 in DNA: TGTGCCAGTACTCCGGGGGGGGTCTCAGAGAACACTGAAGCTTTCTTT. Its translation: CASTPGGVSENTEAFF. The V call is TRBV19, the J call TRBJ1-1; D perhaps matches TRBD1 (5 bases). Trimming stripped 7 bases from V and 1 base from J, with 19 bases between. Germline CDR1 is LNHDA and CDR2 is SQIVND (reference sequence). The CDR3 is 16 amino acids.

Many counts were recorded for this clonotype. The V call is TRBV6-5, the J call TRBJ1-1, with 7 bases that match TRBD1. CDR3 length: 15 residues. Unmatched junction bases numbered 7, after V lost 4 bases and J lost 2 bases. Germline CDR1 reads MNHEY; CDR2 reads SVGAGI. CDR3 nucleotides: TGTGCCAGCAGTTCGACAGGGCAGGGAAACACTGAAGCTTTCTTT. Residues: CASSSTGQGNTEAFF.

The CDR3 DNA is TGCGCCAGCACCCCGGGCGGGAATAATTCACCCCTCCACTTT. Translated, it gives CASTPGGNNSPLHF. The chain employs TRBV5-1 and TRBJ1-6; D unclear. Germline V gene sequence: CDR1 SGHRS, CDR2 YFSETQ. The CDR3 covers 14 residues. Deletions cut 6 bases from V and 5 bases from J, with 12 bases between.

This chain connects TRBV29-1 to TRBJ2-7; D perhaps matches TRBD1 (6 bases). V dropped 7 bases and J dropped 1 base, with 14 bases sitting between them. The germline V gene has CDR1 SQVTM and CDR2 ANQGSEA. The CDR3 length is 13 residues. CDR3 DNA: TGCAGCGCGGTCCGGGACACTTCCTACGAGCAGTACTTC. Translating gives CSAVRDTSYEQYF.

Remarks on this clonotype: Being one base from a much bigger clone, this may be a read error. The rearrangement links TRBV7-9 to TRBJ1-2; D not certain. The CDR3 is 11 residues long. Deletions cut 1 base from V and 7 bases from J, with 4 bases between. CDR1 and CDR2 (germline): SEHNR, FQNEAQ (reference sequence). In nucleotides, the CDR3 is TGTGCCAGCAGCTTAGACGTTGGCTACACCTTC. Amino acid sequence: CASSLDVGYTF.

This chain links TRBV25-1 with TRBJ1-2; 7 nucleotides agree with TRBD1. Trimming cost V 4 bases and J 3 bases; bases outside gene matches: 14. The CDR3 totals 17 residues. Germline V gives CDR1 MGHDK, CDR2 SYGVNS. This chain's CDR3 is CASSGSRYGQVHYGYTF. The DNA for the CDR3 is TGTGCCAGCAGTGGTTCCCGCTATGGACAGGTCCACTATGGCTACACCTTC.

This clonotype came up a few times. The chain carries TRBV4-3 and TRBJ2-4; D may match TRBD1 or TRBD2 (5 bases each). The length of the CDR3 is 16 residues. The germline CDR1 and CDR2 sequences are LGHNA and YSLEER. Trimming removed 3 bases at V and 4 bases at J, with 16 bases between. CDR3 residues: CASSQSEGQIKNIQYF. The CDR3 nucleotides read TGCGCCAGCAGCCAGTCTGAGGGGCAGATAAAAAACATTCAGTACTTC.

The sample holds a few counts of this clonotype. This sequence joins TRBV6-5 and TRBJ2-5, with 8 nucleotides matching TRBD2. Trimming cost V 3 bases and J 2 bases; bases outside gene matches: 11. Germline CDR1 MNHEY, CDR2 SVGAGI. CDR3 size: 17 residues. The CDR3 sequence: CASSYQSAGGTQETQYF. The CDR3 bases are TGTGCCAGCAGTTATCAATCGGCGGGGGGTACACAAGAGACCCAGTACTTC.

This clonotype showed up just a few times. CDR3 loop: CASKTRNTDTQYF. In DNA, the CDR3 is TGTGCCAGCAAAACTCGAAACACAGATACGCAGTATTTT. The V and J genes are TRBV7-2 and TRBJ2-3; no firm D call. CDR1 and CDR2 (germline): SGHTA, FQGNSA. The length of the CDR3 is 13 residues. The germline V and J ends were trimmed by 7 bases and 2 bases, with 10 bases remaining between them.

This clonotype has just a few counts. This chain links TRBV6-5 with TRBJ1-2; tentatively, D is TRBD1 (5 bases). Germline V gene sequence: CDR1 MNHEY, CDR2 SVGAGI. V lost 6 bases and J lost 4, with 12 bases in between. This CDR3 region has 13 residues. The CDR3 loop reads CASRDTSIYGYTF. In nucleotides, the CDR3 is TGTGCCAGCAGGGACACTTCCATCTATGGCTACACCTTC.

This sequence joins TRBV7-6 and TRBJ1-5; maybe TRBD1 (5 bases). The CDR3 is made up of 16 amino acids. The V end was cut by 4 bases, the J end by 2 bases, with 15 bases between. The V gene's germline CDR1 is SGHVS and CDR2 FNYEAQ. Written as DNA, the CDR3 is TGTGCCAGCAGCTCACTCCAGGGTCGGGGCAATCAGCCCCAGCATTTT. Translated: CASSSLQGRGNQPQHF. Combining the CDR3 with reference TRBV7-6 and TRBJ1-5 gives the whole variable domain GAGVSQSPRYKVTKRGQDVALRCDPISGHVSLYWYRQALGQGPEFLTYFNYEAQQDKSGLPNDRFSAERPEGSISTLTIQRTEQRDSAMYRCASSSLQGRGNQPQHFGDGTRLSIL.

Only a few counts were recorded for this clonotype. The chain has TRBV20-1 and TRBJ1-6; D remains ambiguous. The CDR3 runs 13 residues. The V end was cut by 2 bases, the J end by 5 bases, with 7 bases between. Germline V CDR1 and CDR2: DFQATT, SNEGSKA (reference sequence). CDR3 residues: CSARPTNNSPLHF. The CDR3 DNA is TGCAGTGCTAGACCCACAAATAATTCACCCCTCCACTTT.

The CDR3 DNA follows: TGTGCCAGCAGTTACAGCACAGGGGTAATTGGCTACACCTTC. It encodes CASSYSTGVIGYTF. The chain carries TRBV6-5 and TRBJ1-2; 7 bases align to TRBD1. Germline CDR1 MNHEY, CDR2 SVGAGI. V was pared by 2 bases and J by 7 bases, with 7 bases of the junction left unmatched. This CDR3 has 14 amino acids.

This clonotype turned up a few times. V is TRBV7-2 and J is TRBJ1-2; D gene ambiguous. The V gene's germline CDR1 is SGHTA and CDR2 FQGNSA. V was pared by 0 bases and J by 3 bases, with 11 bases between. This CDR3 spans 15 amino acids. CDR3 loop: CASSLAGSGDYGYTF. For the CDR3, the DNA is TGTGCCAGCAGCTTAGCAGGATCGGGTGACTATGGCTACACCTTC.

There are a few counts of this clonotype. This chain links TRBV18 with TRBJ2-1, with 14 bases matching TRBD2. Germline CDR1 and CDR2: KGHSH and LQKENI. CDR3 length: 16 residues. The ends lost 7 bases at V and 6 bases at J; junction bases unmatched: 8. CDR3 DNA: TGTGCCAGCTTCGGGACTAGCGGGGGTCCCTTCAATGAGCAGTTCTTC. Residues: CASFGTSGGPFNEQFF.

This chain connects TRBV10-3 to TRBJ1-1; possibly TRBD1 for D (5 bases). Germline V gives CDR1 ENHRY, CDR2 SYGVKD. The V end lost 4 bases, the J end lost 8 bases, and 17 bases lay between the germline ends. The length of the CDR3 is 14 residues. Written as DNA, the CDR3 is TGTGCCATCAGTGGGACAACCCCGGCGAGCGAAGCTTTCTTT. Translating it yields CAISGTTPASEAFF.

V and J are TRBV18 and TRBJ1-6; D is uncertain. Trimming removed 3 bases from V and 0 bases from J, with 15 bases in between. CDR1 is KGHSH, CDR2 LQKENI, per germline. This CDR3 contains 18 residues. The CDR3 region is CASSPMTAASSYNSPLHF. CDR3 bases: TGTGCCAGCTCACCGATGACGGCCGCTAGCTCCTATAATTCACCCCTCCACTTT.

This clonotype was counted at least ten times. The V call is TRBV5-1, the J call TRBJ1-1, with a tentative D call TRBD1 (5 bases). V lost 5 bases and J lost 1, with 9 bases in between. This CDR3 is 13 amino acids long. CDR1 is SGHRS, CDR2 YFSETQ, per germline. The CDR3 DNA reads as TGCGCCAGCAGTCGGGGGAAGAACACTGAAGCTTTCTTT. Amino acids: CASSRGKNTEAFF.

The chain joins TRBV20-1 to TRBJ2-3; 10 bases fit TRBD2. The CDR3 is 15 residues long. V was pared by 5 bases and J by 6 bases, with 11 bases of the junction left unmatched. From germline, CDR1 is DFQATT and CDR2 SNEGSKA (reference sequence). The CDR3: CSAFGGLAGVDTQYF. The CDR3 bases are TGCAGTGCTTTCGGTGGCCTAGCGGGGGTTGATACGCAGTATTTT.